This entry lists 15 T cell receptor beta chains sequenced from one sample in a study of vaccination effects on CD4 cells after COVID-19. Their target antigens are unknown. Culturing for about 10 days preceded CD4+ T cell isolation. Each person got two doses of an mRNA SARS-CoV-2 vaccine, BNT162b2 or mRNA-1273. TCRdb's copy holds only in-frame clones and misses some; the assay was immunoSEQ multiplex PCR. The sample has about 73,000 clones, less than 75% seen once. The sequencing used CD4+ T cells from PBMCs cultured without peptide, collected after COVID-19 vaccination. The source of these receptors is a human donor who received a COVID-19 vaccine.

The chain employs TRBV24-1 and TRBJ2-5; 7 bases agree with TRBD1. The J segment lost 3 bases and the V segment lost 10 bases, leaving 10 bases of the junction unmatched. This CDR3 has 14 amino acids. CDR1 KGHDR and CDR2 SFDVKD come from the germline V gene. The CDR3 nucleotides read TGTGCCACAGGTGCAGGGGGTGCGAAAGAGACCCAGTACTTC. Residues: CATGAGGAKETQYF.

The chain links TRBV5-1 to TRBJ2-2; D might be TRBD1 (5 bases). V was pared by 7 bases and J by 3 bases, with 13 bases between. The CDR3 spans 14 residues. Germline CDR1 SGHRS, CDR2 YFSETQ. The DNA of the CDR3 is TGCGCCAGCCGAATGACAGAATACACCGGGGAGCTGTTTTTT. Amino acid sequence: CASRMTEYTGELFF. Using reference TRBV5-1 and TRBJ2-2 for the parts outside the CDR3, the full variable domain is KAGVTQTPRYLIKTRGQQVTLSCSPISGHRSVSWYQQTPGQGLQFLFEYFSETQRNKGNFPGRFSGRQFSNSRSEMNVSTLELGDSALYLCASRMTEYTGELFFGEGSRLTVL.

The chain combines TRBV5-6 with TRBJ2-5; D may correspond to TRBD1 or TRBD2 (5 bases each). Trimming took off 4 bases at V and 6 bases at J, with 19 bases between the two ends. CDR3 length: 15 residues. CDR1 is SGHDT, CDR2 YYEEEE, per germline. CDR3 sequence (DNA): TGTGCCAGCAGCAAAGGACTGGGGGTGGCGAAGACCCAGTACTTC. Its protein product is CASSKGLGVAKTQYF.

Only a few counts were recorded for this clone. The chain joins TRBV7-2 to TRBJ1-5; 10 bases agree with TRBD1. CDR3 size: 15 residues. The trim removed 5 bases at V and 7 bases at J, leaving 8 bases unmatched. CDR1 and CDR2 from the germline V gene are SGHTA and FQGNSA. The CDR3 region is CASSTRQGAGQPQHF. CDR3 coding DNA: TGTGCCAGCAGCACCCGACAGGGGGCTGGGCAGCCCCAGCATTTT.

The table lists this clone with a few counts. J is TRBJ1-1 and V is TRBV11-1; 8 bases fit TRBD1. Germline V gene sequence: CDR1 SGHAT, CDR2 FQDESV (reference sequence). V shed 2 bases and J 4 bases; nucleotides not matched to a gene: 3. This CDR3 has 14 amino acids. This CDR3 reads CASSLQGASTEAFF. The CDR3 bases are TGTGCCAGCAGCTTACAGGGGGCGAGCACTGAAGCTTTCTTT.

J is TRBJ1-3 and V is TRBV19; D gene ambiguous. Trimming took 5 bases from V and 0 from J, leaving 8 bases between them. Germline lookup yields CDR1 LNHDA and CDR2 SQIVND (reference sequence). This CDR3 region has 14 residues. CDR3 amino acids: CASSSGFSGNTIYF. The CDR3 DNA reads TGTGCCAGTAGTTCCGGTTTCTCTGGAAACACCATATATTTT.

This rearrangement joins TRBV7-9 to TRBJ2-5, with TRBD1 identical over 10 bases. Germline V gene sequence: CDR1 SEHNR, CDR2 FQNEAQ (reference sequence). The CDR3 is 15 residues long. Trimming removed 6 bases from V and 2 bases from J; junction bases left unmatched: 6. CDR3 amino acids: CASRPGQGTQETQYF. Here the CDR3 DNA reads TGTGCCAGCAGACCGGGACAGGGGACTCAAGAGACCCAGTACTTC.

The V gene is TRBV24-1, the J gene TRBJ1-1; D is unresolved. The V and J ends lost 4 bases and 0 bases respectively, with 5 bases between them. The CDR3 spans 13 residues. CDR1 and CDR2 from the germline V gene are KGHDR and SFDVKD. This chain's CDR3 is CATSESVNTEAFF. The CDR3 bases are TGTGCCACCAGTGAGTCGGTGAACACTGAAGCTTTCTTT.

V gene TRBV30 combines with J gene TRBJ1-2; no clear D gene. The germline V gene has CDR1 GTSNPN and CDR2 SVGIG (reference sequence). The V end lost 0 bases, the J end lost 2 bases, and 10 bases lay between the germline ends. This CDR3 has 14 amino acids. The CDR3 DNA is TGTGCCTGGAGTGTAAATTTGGGAAACTATGGCTACACCTTC. It is translated as CAWSVNLGNYGYTF.

A few counts support this clone. The chain has TRBV28 and TRBJ1-2; TRBD1 matches at 7 bases. This CDR3 region has 13 residues. Germline V lookup: CDR1 MDHEN, CDR2 SYDVKM. The ends lost 7 bases at V and 4 bases at J; junction bases unmatched: 6. The CDR3 region is CASIDRVRYGYTF. The CDR3 nucleotides read TGTGCCAGCATAGACAGGGTTCGCTATGGCTACACCTTC.

A few counts support this clone. This chain connects TRBV6-2 or TRBV6-3 to TRBJ2-2, with TRBD2 identical over 10 bases. The CDR3 spans 16 residues. With V trimmed by 0 bases and J by 6 bases, 4 bases remained unmatched. CDR1 is MNHEY and CDR2 is SVGEGT in the germline V gene. CDR3 bases: TGTGCCAGCAGTTACTCTCTAGCGGGGGTGGCCGGGGAGCTGTTTTTT. Translated: CASSYSLAGVAGELFF.

The chain is built from TRBV6-2 or TRBV6-3 and TRBJ1-1; D perhaps matches TRBD1 (5 bases). Germline V gives CDR1 MNHEY, CDR2 SVGEGT. V was pared by 2 bases and J by 0 bases, with 13 bases between. The CDR3 contains 16 residues. The CDR3, as DNA: TGTGCCAGCAGTTACGGGACCGATTGGATGAACACTGAAGCTTTCTTT. Residues: CASSYGTDWMNTEAFF.

The CDR3 DNA follows: TGTGCCTGGATTCGACCAGGGCTTCCTAATTCACCCCTCCACTTT. This translates into CAWIRPGLPNSPLHF. V usage is TRBV30 and J usage is TRBJ1-6; TRBD1 is a possible D gene (5 bases). CDR3 length: 15 amino acids. V was clipped by 4 bases and J by 6 bases, with 16 bases between them. Per the germline V gene, CDR1 is GTSNPN and CDR2 is SVGIG (reference sequence).

V gene TRBV4-3 combines with J gene TRBJ2-5, with TRBD2 matching 12 bases. This CDR3 has 17 amino acids. Germline lookup yields CDR1 LGHNA and CDR2 YSLEER. With 0 bases clipped from V and 5 bases from J, the junction kept 7 bases outside the gene matches. CDR3 in amino acids: CASSQDPGLAGGETQYF. Here the CDR3 DNA reads TGCGCCAGCAGCCAAGATCCGGGACTAGCGGGTGGGGAGACCCAGTACTTC.

This clone is categorized as medium-sized. V usage is TRBV5-1 and J usage is TRBJ2-3; 9 nucleotides line up with TRBD2. The CDR3 spans 16 residues. Germline trimming cut 4 bases from V and 5 bases from J; bases unmatched to any gene: 11. Germline V lookup: CDR1 SGHRS, CDR2 YFSETQ. In DNA, the CDR3 is TGCGCCAGCAGCCTACCCCTAGCGGGGTGGGGAGATACGCAGTATTTT. Protein product: CASSLPLAGWGDTQYF.